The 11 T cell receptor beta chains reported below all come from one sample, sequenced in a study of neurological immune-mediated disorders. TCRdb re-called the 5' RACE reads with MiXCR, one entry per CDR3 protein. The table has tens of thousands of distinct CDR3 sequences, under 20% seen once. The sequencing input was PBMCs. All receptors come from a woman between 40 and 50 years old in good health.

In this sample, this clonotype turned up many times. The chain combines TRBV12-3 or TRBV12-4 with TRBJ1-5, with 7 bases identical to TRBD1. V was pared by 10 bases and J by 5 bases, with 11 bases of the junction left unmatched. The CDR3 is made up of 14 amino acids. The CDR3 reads CATGTAYGDQPQHF. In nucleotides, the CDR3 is TGTGCCACCGGGACAGCCTATGGGGATCAGCCCCAGCATTTT.

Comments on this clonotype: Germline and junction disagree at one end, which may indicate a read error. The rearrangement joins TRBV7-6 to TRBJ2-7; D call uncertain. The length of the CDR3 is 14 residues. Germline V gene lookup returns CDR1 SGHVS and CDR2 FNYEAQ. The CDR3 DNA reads TGTGCCAGCAGCCTACGGTACAGCTACTACGAGCAATACTTC. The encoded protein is CASSLRYSYYEQYF.

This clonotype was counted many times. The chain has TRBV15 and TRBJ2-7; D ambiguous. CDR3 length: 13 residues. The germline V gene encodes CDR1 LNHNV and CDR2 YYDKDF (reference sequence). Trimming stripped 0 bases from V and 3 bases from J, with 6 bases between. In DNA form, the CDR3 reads TGTGCCACCAGCAGAGAGAGAGTCTACGAGCAGTACTTC. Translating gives CATSRERVYEQYF.

The CDR3 DNA follows: TGTGCCAGCAGCTTGATGGTGAATTCCTACGAGCAGTACTTC. Translation gives CASSLMVNSYEQYF. V usage is TRBV5-5 and J usage is TRBJ2-7; D is ambiguous. The CDR3 extends over 14 amino acids. Trimming stripped 1 base from V and 1 base from J, with 9 bases between. Germline V gives CDR1 SGHKS, CDR2 YYEKEE (reference sequence).

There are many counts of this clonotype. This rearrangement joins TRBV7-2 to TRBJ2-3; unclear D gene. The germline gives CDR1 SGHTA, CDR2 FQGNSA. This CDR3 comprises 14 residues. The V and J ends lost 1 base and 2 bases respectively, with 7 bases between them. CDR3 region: CASSLEHDTDTQYF. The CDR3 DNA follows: TGTGCCAGCAGCTTAGAACACGACACAGATACGCAGTATTTT.

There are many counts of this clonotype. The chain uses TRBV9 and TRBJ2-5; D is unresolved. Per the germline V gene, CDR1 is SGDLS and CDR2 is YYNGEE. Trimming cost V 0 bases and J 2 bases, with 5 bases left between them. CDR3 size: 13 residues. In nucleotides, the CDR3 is TGTGCCAGCAGCGTAGGGATACAAGAGACCCAGTACTTC. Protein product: CASSVGIQETQYF.

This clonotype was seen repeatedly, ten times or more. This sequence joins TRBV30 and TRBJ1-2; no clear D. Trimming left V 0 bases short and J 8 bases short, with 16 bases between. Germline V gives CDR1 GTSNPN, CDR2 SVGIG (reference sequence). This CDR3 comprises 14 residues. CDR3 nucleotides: TGTGCCTGGAGTGTCGGCTTAGCGGAGGGCGGCTACACCTTC. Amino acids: CAWSVGLAEGGYTF. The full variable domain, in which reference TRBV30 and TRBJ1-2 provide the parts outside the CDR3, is SQTIHQWPATLVQPVGSPLSLECTVEGTSNPNLYWYRQAAGRGLQLLFYSVGIGQISSEVPQNLSASRPQDRQFILSSKKLLLSDSGFYLCAWSVGLAEGGYTFGSGTRLTVV.

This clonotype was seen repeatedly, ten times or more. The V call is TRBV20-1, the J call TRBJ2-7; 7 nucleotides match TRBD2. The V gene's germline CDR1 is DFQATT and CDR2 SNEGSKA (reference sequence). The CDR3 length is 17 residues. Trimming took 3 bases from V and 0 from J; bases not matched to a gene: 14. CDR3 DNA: TGCAGTGCTAGTCGAGCCGTCGGGGGGTCCAGCTCCTACGAGCAGTACTTC. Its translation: CSASRAVGGSSSYEQYF.

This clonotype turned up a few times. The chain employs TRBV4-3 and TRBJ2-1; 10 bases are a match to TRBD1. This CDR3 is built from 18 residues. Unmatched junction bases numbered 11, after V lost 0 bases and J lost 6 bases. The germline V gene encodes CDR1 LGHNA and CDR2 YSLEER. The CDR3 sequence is CASSQDLSDRGGSNEQFF. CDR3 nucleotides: TGCGCCAGCAGCCAAGATCTGTCGGACAGGGGGGGTTCCAATGAGCAGTTCTTC.

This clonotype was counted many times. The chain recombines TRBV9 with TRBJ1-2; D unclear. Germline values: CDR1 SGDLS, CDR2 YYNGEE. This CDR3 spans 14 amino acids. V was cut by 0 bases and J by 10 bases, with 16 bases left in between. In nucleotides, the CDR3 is TGTGCCAGCAGCGTAGCTTTGTGGACTTCTGACTACACCTTC. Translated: CASSVALWTSDYTF.

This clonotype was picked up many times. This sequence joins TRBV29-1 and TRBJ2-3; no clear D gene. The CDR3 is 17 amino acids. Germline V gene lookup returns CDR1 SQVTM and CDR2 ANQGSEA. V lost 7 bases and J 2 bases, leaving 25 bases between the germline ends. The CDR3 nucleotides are TGCAGCGCCGACACACCCCGTTGGGCCCCACACACAGATACGCAGTATTTT. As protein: CSADTPRWAPHTDTQYF.